These 26 T cell receptor beta chains came from one sample sequenced in a study of blood T cell repertoires in COVID-19 (dated by TCRdb to about 2020). Library construction relied on the immunoSEQ multiplex PCR assay. TCRdb obtained this table from immuneACCESS and retained in-frame rearrangements with V and J assigned. These tables miss some clones; where compared with another copy, unresolved V genes account for less than half of the shortfall, and the remainder is unexplained. The table for this sample lists 65,000 to 70,000 clones; 82% of them were counted only once. Together, the top ten hold 15% to 20% of the sample. The sample comprised peripheral blood. The receptors originated from a man at least 80 years old with active COVID-19.

CDR3 sequence (DNA): TGTGCCAGCAGAACACCGGGACAGATCACCGGGGAGCTGTTTTTT. Translated: CASRTPGQITGELFF. The chain is built from TRBV28 and TRBJ2-2; 7 bases are a match to TRBD1. J was trimmed by 4 bases and V by 6 bases; bases with no gene match: 8. The germline gives CDR1 MDHEN, CDR2 SYDVKM. This CDR3 contains 15 residues.

This sequence joins TRBV3-1 (or the pseudogene TRBV3-2) and TRBJ1-2; D is perhaps TRBD1 (5 bases). Deletions cut 4 bases from V and 5 bases from J, with 14 bases between. Germline values: CDR1 LGHDT, CDR2 YNNKEL (reference sequence). This CDR3 has 14 residues. The CDR3 coding sequence is TGTGCCAGCAGCCCCCTCGGGGGGACGTATGGCTACACCTTC. This codes for CASSPLGGTYGYTF.

This clone was seen a few times. The genes are TRBV13 and TRBJ1-2; TRBD1 matches at 8 bases. The CDR3 consists of 14 residues. V shed 0 bases and J 8 bases; nucleotides not matched to a gene: 5. Germline values: CDR1 PRHDT, CDR2 FYEKMQ (reference sequence). CDR3 amino acids: CASSLGDRVAGYTF. Here the CDR3 DNA reads TGTGCCAGCAGCTTAGGGGACAGGGTAGCGGGCTACACCTTC.

V is TRBV4-3 and J is TRBJ2-3, with 9 bases that match TRBD1. This CDR3 has 16 amino acids. Trimming cost V 4 bases and J 1 base; bases outside gene matches: 6. Germline CDR1 LGHNA, CDR2 YSLEER. DNA of the CDR3: TGCGCCAGCAGCCCTAGGGGACAGGGTGGCACAGATACGCAGTATTTT. Protein: CASSPRGQGGTDTQYF.

Only one count was recorded for this clone. The rearrangement uses TRBV7-9 and TRBJ1-1; 8 nucleotides match TRBD1. CDR3 length: 14 amino acids. Unmatched junction bases numbered 8, after V lost 8 bases and J lost 3 bases. Germline CDR1 SEHNR, CDR2 FQNEAQ (reference sequence). The CDR3 is CASFPGGPYTEAFF. The DNA for the CDR3 is TGTGCCAGCTTCCCAGGGGGCCCTTACACTGAAGCTTTCTTT.

V gene TRBV27 combines with J gene TRBJ2-1; 12 positions match TRBD2. The CDR3 totals 16 residues. The V gene end was trimmed by 4 bases and the J gene end by 9 bases; junction bases not matched to a gene: 10. Germline V lookup: CDR1 MNHEY, CDR2 SMNVEV (reference sequence). The CDR3 sequence: CASSYTRTSGTGEQFF. The CDR3 DNA reads as TGTGCCAGCAGTTATACCCGGACTAGCGGGACCGGTGAGCAGTTCTTC.

This rearrangement joins TRBV4-3 to TRBJ1-2; D perhaps matches TRBD1 (6 bases). The CDR3 is made up of 14 amino acids. V shed 0 bases and J shed 4 bases, with 9 bases lying between them. CDR1 is LGHNA and CDR2 is YSLEER in the germline V gene. DNA for the CDR3: TGCGCCAGCAGCCAAGAGGGGGGGGCCTATGGCTACACCTTC. Its protein is CASSQEGGAYGYTF.

The chain recombines TRBV7-2 with TRBJ1-5, with 7 bases matching TRBD1. V lost 4 bases, J lost 1 base, and 7 bases stayed unmatched. There are 16 residues in the CDR3. Germline-derived CDR1 and CDR2 are SGHTA and FQGNSA. The CDR3 sequence is CASSSGGTASNQPQHF. The CDR3 nucleotides are TGTGCCAGCAGCTCAGGAGGGACAGCCAGCAATCAGCCCCAGCATTTT.

This clone was seen only a few times. The genes are TRBV4-3 and TRBJ2-2; TRBD1 agrees at 9 bases. CDR1 is LGHNA, CDR2 YSLEER, per germline. Trimming at V came to 5 bases and at J to 6 bases, leaving 7 bases not matched to a gene. The CDR3 runs 15 residues. CDR3 sequence reads: CASSWDRVGAGELFF. In nucleotides, the CDR3 is TGCGCCAGCAGCTGGGACAGGGTCGGGGCCGGGGAGCTGTTTTTT.

The chain carries TRBV18 and TRBJ2-6, with D possibly TRBD1 on 6 matching bases. CDR3 length: 18 residues. V lost 3 bases to trimming and J lost 0 bases, with 15 bases between them. Germline loops: CDR1 KGHSH, CDR2 LQKENI. The CDR3 is CASSPITGLSSGANVLTF. The CDR3 nucleotides read TGTGCCAGCTCACCGATTACAGGGCTAAGCTCTGGGGCCAACGTCCTGACTTTC.

The chain carries TRBV5-1 and TRBJ2-4; 7 nucleotides line up with TRBD1. This CDR3 region has 17 residues. V shed 0 bases, J shed 1 base, and the junction held 7 bases outside the gene matches. Germline V gives CDR1 SGHRS, CDR2 YFSETQ. CDR3 coding DNA: TGCGCCAGCAGCTTGGGGACAGGTGGGAACGCCAAAAACATTCAGTACTTC. Its translation is CASSLGTGGNAKNIQYF. The entire variable domain, with the rest obtained from reference TRBV5-1 and TRBJ2-4, is as follows: KAGVTQTPRYLIKTRGQQVTLSCSPISGHRSVSWYQQTPGQGLQFLFEYFSETQRNKGNFPGRFSGRQFSNSRSEMNVSTLELGDSALYLCASSLGTGGNAKNIQYFGAGTRLSVL.

The genes are TRBV5-5 and TRBJ2-2; TRBD2 matches at 9 bases. The CDR3 extends over 17 amino acids. V shed 3 bases, J shed 7 bases, and the junction held 13 bases outside the gene matches. Germline CDR1 is SGHKS and CDR2 is YYEKEE (reference sequence). The CDR3 bases are TGTGCCAGCAGCTCCTTAGCGGGAGACTCGGCTAGCGGGGAGCTGTTTTTT. Translated: CASSSLAGDSASGELFF.

The chain is built from TRBV6-1 and TRBJ1-2; 9 bases match TRBD1. V lost 3 bases and J lost 4; bases outside the gene matches: 6. There are 15 residues in the CDR3. Germline CDR1 MNHNS, CDR2 SASEGT. CDR3 protein: CASSEAGTGPYGYTF. The CDR3 region has the DNA TGTGCCAGCAGTGAGGCCGGGACAGGGCCCTATGGCTACACCTTC.

The chain employs TRBV9 and TRBJ1-2, with TRBD1 identical over 7 bases. Per the germline V gene, CDR1 is SGDLS and CDR2 is YYNGEE. The CDR3 sequence is 16 residues long. The V gene end was trimmed by 3 bases and the J gene end by 6 bases; junction bases not matched to a gene: 14. The CDR3 coding sequence is TGTGCCAGCAGCGCCGCCCGGGACAGCCACCCGAATGGCTACACCTTC. Translating gives CASSAARDSHPNGYTF.

The chain couples TRBV4-1 to TRBJ2-5; possibly TRBD1 for D (6 bases). The V and J ends lost 3 bases and 0 bases respectively, with 8 bases between them. Looked up from germline, CDR1 is MGHRA and CDR2 is YSYEKL. The CDR3 sequence is 14 residues long. The CDR3 DNA follows: TGCGCCAGCAGCCAGGACAGAAACCAAGAGACCCAGTACTTC. Protein: CASSQDRNQETQYF.

This chain links TRBV4-2 with TRBJ1-2; TRBD1 agrees at 8 bases. There are 14 residues in the CDR3. Trimming removed 1 base from V and 4 bases from J; junction bases left unmatched: 2. Per germline, CDR1 LGHNA and CDR2 YNFKEQ. CDR3 in amino acids: CASSQAGTGYGYTF. CDR3 DNA sequence: TGTGCCAGCAGCCAAGCCGGGACAGGCTATGGCTACACCTTC.

This chain links TRBV18 with TRBJ2-3, with D perhaps TRBD1 (6 bases). Trimming removed 6 bases from V and 0 bases from J, with 16 bases in between. Germline V gene sequence: CDR1 KGHSH, CDR2 LQKENI. The CDR3 is made up of 16 amino acids. The CDR3 loop reads CASSLSGQTSTDTQYF. For the CDR3, the DNA is TGTGCCAGCTCGCTGAGCGGACAGACTAGCACAGATACGCAGTATTTT.

The rearrangement joins TRBV4-1 to TRBJ2-7, with a possible D match to TRBD2 (7 bases). The CDR3 is made up of 16 amino acids. Looked up from germline, CDR1 is MGHRA and CDR2 is YSYEKL. The ends were cut back, 3 bases at V and 4 bases at J, with 19 bases in the middle. The CDR3 DNA sequence: TGCGCCAGCAGCCAGGACAGCGGGGCGACCCGATACGAGCAGTACTTC. Encoded protein: CASSQDSGATRYEQYF.

This chain links TRBV6-2 or TRBV6-3 with TRBJ1-1, with 9 bases lining up with TRBD1. Germline V gene lookup returns CDR1 MNHEY and CDR2 SVGEGT. The CDR3 has 14 residues. V was clipped by 2 bases and J by 3 bases; unmatched bases: 1. The CDR3 loop is CASSYTGGDTEAFF. CDR3 DNA sequence: TGTGCCAGCAGTTACACAGGGGGCGACACTGAAGCTTTCTTT.

This clone was picked up many times. The chain couples TRBV5-1 to TRBJ2-1; 7 bases align to TRBD2. V dropped 2 bases and J dropped 7; count of bases not matched to a gene: 3. Germline V CDR1 and CDR2: SGHRS, YFSETQ. This CDR3 comprises 13 residues. CDR3 sequence reads: CASSFSGGNEQFF. CDR3 nucleotides: TGCGCCAGCAGCTTCTCCGGGGGGAATGAGCAGTTCTTC.

V and J are TRBV6-5 and TRBJ1-1; TRBD1 aligns across 9 bases. CDR3 length: 15 residues. CDR1 and CDR2 (germline): MNHEY, SVGAGI. The V gene end was trimmed by 2 bases and the J gene end by 6 bases; junction bases not matched to a gene: 7. The CDR3 protein is CASSYEGTGNPEAFF. In DNA, the CDR3 is TGTGCCAGCAGTTACGAAGGGACAGGGAATCCTGAAGCTTTCTTT.

The rearrangement links TRBV5-1 to TRBJ2-3; 9 bases line up with TRBD2. Germline CDR1 and CDR2: SGHRS and YFSETQ. The V segment lost 0 bases and the J segment 2 bases; nucleotides outside the gene matches: 7. The CDR3 consists of 17 residues. CDR3 DNA: TGCGCCAGCAGCTTGGCGGCCAGCGGGGGGCTCACAGATACGCAGTATTTT. Protein product: CASSLAASGGLTDTQYF.

J is TRBJ1-1 and V is TRBV7-2; a possible D gene is TRBD1 (6 bases). The CDR3 spans 14 residues. Trimming left V 6 bases short and J 1 base short, with 12 bases between. Germline CDR1 SGHTA, CDR2 FQGNSA. CDR3 sequence: CASRQGGSNTEAFF. CDR3 DNA sequence: TGTGCCAGCAGACAAGGGGGTTCGAACACTGAAGCTTTCTTT.

This clone was recorded a few times. The chain couples TRBV19 to TRBJ2-4; 7 bases align to TRBD1. Trimming cost V 7 bases and J 6 bases; bases outside gene matches: 3. Germline CDR1 reads LNHDA; CDR2 reads SQIVND (reference sequence). This CDR3 comprises 12 residues. The CDR3 is CASNNRGNIQYF. CDR3 DNA: TGTGCCAGTAACAACAGGGGAAACATTCAGTACTTC.

The rearrangement links TRBV5-5 to TRBJ1-4; D is perhaps TRBD1 (6 bases). Trimming cost V 0 bases and J 8 bases, with 14 bases left between them. The CDR3 length is 15 residues. Looked up from germline, CDR1 is SGHKS and CDR2 is YYEKEE (reference sequence). CDR3 amino acids: CASSLGQGSREKLFF. The CDR3 nucleotides read TGTGCCAGCAGCTTGGGGCAGGGGTCCCGCGAAAAACTGTTTTTT.

The V and J genes are TRBV9 and TRBJ1-3; unclear D gene. The CDR3 spans 16 residues. V dropped 4 bases and J dropped 0 bases, with 14 bases sitting between them. The germline V gene has CDR1 SGDLS and CDR2 YYNGEE. The CDR3 DNA follows: TGTGCCAGCAGCTCGGGTTCGTCAAACTCTGGAAACACCATATATTTT. Amino acids: CASSSGSSNSGNTIYF.